The 10 T cell receptor beta chains below come from one sample, sequenced in a study of blood T cell repertoires in COVID-19. TCRdb's copy holds only in-frame clones and misses some; the assay was immunoSEQ multiplex PCR. The sample records around 270,000 clones, about 90% being singletons. Sequencing was done on a sample of PBMCs or T cells enriched from blood (not recorded which). The source of these receptors is a woman in her thirties or forties who had been exposed to COVID-19.

This clone was detected a few times. The chain combines TRBV28 with TRBJ1-2, with D perhaps TRBD1 (6 bases). CDR3 length: 16 residues. CDR1 is MDHEN, CDR2 SYDVKM, per germline. V lost 4 bases to trimming and J lost 4 bases, with 19 bases between them. The CDR3 bases are TGTGCCAGCAGTTACAAACGTCGGGGGGACACCTATGGCTACACCTTC. It specifies CASSYKRRGDTYGYTF.

V is TRBV5-1 and J is TRBJ1-2; TRBD1 is a possible D gene (6 bases). V was trimmed by 2 bases and J by 5 bases, leaving 10 bases between them. Per germline, CDR1 SGHRS and CDR2 YFSETQ. The CDR3 is 13 residues long. This chain's CDR3 is CASSFPGDYGYTF. CDR3 DNA sequence: TGCGCCAGCAGCTTTCCAGGGGATTATGGCTACACCTTC.

This chain joins TRBV4-2 and TRBJ1-5, with 8 bases lining up with TRBD1. V dropped 0 bases and J dropped 4; count of bases not matched to a gene: 5. CDR1 is LGHNA and CDR2 is YNFKEQ in the germline V gene. This CDR3 is 16 amino acids long. The CDR3 region has the DNA TGTGCCAGCAGCCAAGATTTTGGACAGGGAAATCAGCCCCAGCATTTT. It yields the protein CASSQDFGQGNQPQHF.

The chain is built from TRBV7-2 and TRBJ2-7, with 7 bases aligning to TRBD2. Germline V gene sequence: CDR1 SGHTA, CDR2 FQGNSA. The CDR3 is made up of 13 amino acids. V lost 1 base and J lost 7; bases outside the gene matches: 4. The DNA of the CDR3 is TGTGCCAGCAGCTTAGTTTACGGGGGGGAGCAGTACTTC. It codes for CASSLVYGGEQYF.

CDR3 residues: CASSLVGGEYEQYF. The CDR3 coding sequence is TGTGCCAGCAGCTTAGTGGGGGGGGAGTACGAGCAGTACTTC. This sequence joins TRBV7-9 and TRBJ2-7; 7 bases map to TRBD2. The CDR3 runs to 14 residues. V lost 1 base, J lost 4 bases, and 4 bases stayed unmatched. CDR1 and CDR2 (germline): SEHNR, FQNEAQ (reference sequence).

The genes are TRBV3-1 (or the pseudogene TRBV3-2) and TRBJ1-6; D is possibly TRBD1 (5 bases). CDR1 LGHDT and CDR2 YNNKEL come from the germline V gene (reference sequence). Trimming took off 2 bases at V and 5 bases at J, with 7 bases between the two ends. This CDR3 has 14 residues. CDR3 region: CASSQQGNNSPLHF. CDR3 coding DNA: TGTGCCAGCAGCCAACAGGGCAATAATTCACCCCTCCACTTT.

J is TRBJ2-5 and V is TRBV3-1 (or the pseudogene TRBV3-2), with 7 positions matching TRBD1. Germline trimming cut 4 bases from V and 6 bases from J; bases unmatched to any gene: 8. Germline V gives CDR1 LGHDT, CDR2 YNNKEL (reference sequence). This CDR3 comprises 14 residues. DNA for the CDR3: TGTGCCAGCAGCCTACAGGGGATTACGAAGACCCAGTACTTC. Protein: CASSLQGITKTQYF.

The chain couples TRBV10-3 to TRBJ2-5; 8 bases are shared with TRBD1. This CDR3 is built from 15 residues. Losses at the gene ends were 4 bases for V and 1 base for J; bases not matched to a gene: 5. Germline CDR1 and CDR2: ENHRY and SYGVKD. The CDR3 here is CAISVMDRAQETQYF. In nucleotides, the CDR3 is TGTGCCATCAGTGTTATGGACAGGGCCCAAGAGACCCAGTACTTC.

There are a few counts of this clone. The chain carries TRBV7-9 and TRBJ1-1; the D gene is possibly TRBD1 (6 bases). The CDR3 is 15 residues long. V was trimmed by 6 bases and J by 1 base, leaving 15 bases between them. CDR1 SEHNR and CDR2 FQNEAQ come from the germline V gene (reference sequence). The CDR3 reads CASSPLLQGNTEAFF. The CDR3 region has the DNA TGTGCCAGCAGTCCTCTTCTACAGGGGAACACTGAAGCTTTCTTT.

The genes are TRBV6-6 and TRBJ1-1, with D perhaps matching TRBD1 (5 bases). From germline, CDR1 is MNHNY and CDR2 SVGAGI (reference sequence). There are 14 residues in the CDR3. Trimming left V 0 bases short and J 5 bases short, with 10 bases between. CDR3 in DNA: TGTGCCAGCAGTTACTCACGGGGGGATACTGAAGCTTTCTTT. This codes for CASSYSRGDTEAFF.